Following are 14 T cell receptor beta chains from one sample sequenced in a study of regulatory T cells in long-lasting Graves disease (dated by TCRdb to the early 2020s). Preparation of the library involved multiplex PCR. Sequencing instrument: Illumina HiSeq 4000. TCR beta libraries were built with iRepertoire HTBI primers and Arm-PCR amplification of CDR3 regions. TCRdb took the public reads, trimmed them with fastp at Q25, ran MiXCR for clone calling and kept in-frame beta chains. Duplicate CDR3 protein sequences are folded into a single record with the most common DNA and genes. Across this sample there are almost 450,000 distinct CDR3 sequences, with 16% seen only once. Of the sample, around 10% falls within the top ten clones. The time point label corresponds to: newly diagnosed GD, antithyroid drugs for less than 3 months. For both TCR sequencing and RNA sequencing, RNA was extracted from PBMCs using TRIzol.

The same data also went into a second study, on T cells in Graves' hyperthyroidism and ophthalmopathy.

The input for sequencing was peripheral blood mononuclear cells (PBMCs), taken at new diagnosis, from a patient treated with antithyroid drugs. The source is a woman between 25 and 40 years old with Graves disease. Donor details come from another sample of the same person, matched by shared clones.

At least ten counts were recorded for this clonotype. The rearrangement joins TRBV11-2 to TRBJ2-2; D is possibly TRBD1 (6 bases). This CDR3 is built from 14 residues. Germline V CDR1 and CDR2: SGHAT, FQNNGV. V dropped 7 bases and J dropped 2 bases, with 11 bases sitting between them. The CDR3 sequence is CASTKDSNTGELFF. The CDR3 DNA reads TGTGCCAGCACCAAGGACAGCAACACCGGGGAGCTGTTTTTT.

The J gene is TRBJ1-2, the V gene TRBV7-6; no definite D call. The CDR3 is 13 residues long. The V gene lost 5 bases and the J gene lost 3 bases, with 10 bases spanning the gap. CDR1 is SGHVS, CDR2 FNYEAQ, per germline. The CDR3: CASSSGRDYGYTF. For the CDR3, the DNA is TGTGCCAGCAGCAGCGGGAGAGACTATGGCTACACCTTC.

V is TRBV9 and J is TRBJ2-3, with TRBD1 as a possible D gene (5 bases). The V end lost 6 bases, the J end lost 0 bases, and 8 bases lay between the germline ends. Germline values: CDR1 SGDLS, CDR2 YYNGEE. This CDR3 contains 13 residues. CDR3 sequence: CASTGHSTDTQYF. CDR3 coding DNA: TGTGCCAGCACAGGACATAGCACAGATACGCAGTATTTT. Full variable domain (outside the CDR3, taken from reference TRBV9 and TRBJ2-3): DSGVTQTPKHLITATGQRVTLRCSPRSGDLSVYWYQQSLDQGLQFLIQYYNGEERAKGNILERFSAQQFPDLHSELNLSSLELGDSALYFCASTGHSTDTQYFGPGTRLTVL.

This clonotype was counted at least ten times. The CDR3 DNA is TGTGCCAGCAGCAGGGGCTTGTACCAAGAGACCCAGTACTTC. The encoded protein is CASSRGLYQETQYF. The chain recombines TRBV11-1 with TRBJ2-5; a weak D match, TRBD1 (5 bases). There are 14 residues in the CDR3. The germline V gene has CDR1 SGHAT and CDR2 FQDESV (reference sequence). V dropped 5 bases and J dropped 0 bases, with 10 bases sitting between them.

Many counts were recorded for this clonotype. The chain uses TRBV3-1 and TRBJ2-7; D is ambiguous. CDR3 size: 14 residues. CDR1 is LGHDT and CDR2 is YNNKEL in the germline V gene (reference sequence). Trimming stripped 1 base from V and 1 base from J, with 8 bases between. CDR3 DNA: TGTGCCAGCAGCCAAGGTGGCATATCCTACGAGCAGTACTTC. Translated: CASSQGGISYEQYF.

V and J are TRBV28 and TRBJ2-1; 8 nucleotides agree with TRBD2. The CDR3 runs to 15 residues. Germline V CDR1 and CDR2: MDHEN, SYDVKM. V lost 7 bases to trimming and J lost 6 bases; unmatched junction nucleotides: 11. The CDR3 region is CASNPSSGPPNEQFF. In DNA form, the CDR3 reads TGTGCCAGCAACCCCTCTAGCGGGCCACCCAATGAGCAGTTCTTC.

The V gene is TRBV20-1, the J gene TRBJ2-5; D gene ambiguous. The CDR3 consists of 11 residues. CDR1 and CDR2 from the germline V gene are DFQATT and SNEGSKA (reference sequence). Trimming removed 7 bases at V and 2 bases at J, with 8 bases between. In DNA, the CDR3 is TGCAGTGGGACCATTCAAGAGACCCAGTACTTC. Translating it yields CSGTIQETQYF.

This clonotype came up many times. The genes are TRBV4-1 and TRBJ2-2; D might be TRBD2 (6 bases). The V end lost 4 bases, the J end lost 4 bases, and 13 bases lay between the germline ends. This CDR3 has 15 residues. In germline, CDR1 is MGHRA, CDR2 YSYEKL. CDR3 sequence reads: CASSPGTPGTGELFF. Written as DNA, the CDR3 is TGCGCCAGCAGCCCCGGGACTCCGGGCACCGGGGAGCTGTTTTTT.

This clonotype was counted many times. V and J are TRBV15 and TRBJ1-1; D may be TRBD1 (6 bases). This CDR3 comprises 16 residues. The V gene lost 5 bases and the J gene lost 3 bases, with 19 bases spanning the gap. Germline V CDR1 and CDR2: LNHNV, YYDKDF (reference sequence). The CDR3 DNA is TGTGCCACCAGCGGTACCCCAAAAGGGGGGGACACTGAAGCTTTCTTT. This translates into CATSGTPKGGDTEAFF.

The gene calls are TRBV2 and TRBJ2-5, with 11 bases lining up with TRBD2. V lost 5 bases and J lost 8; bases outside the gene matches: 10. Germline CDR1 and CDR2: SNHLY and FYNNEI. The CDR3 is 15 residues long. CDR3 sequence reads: CASSLTSGSRSTQYF. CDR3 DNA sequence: TGTGCCAGCAGTTTAACTAGCGGGAGTAGGAGTACCCAGTACTTC.

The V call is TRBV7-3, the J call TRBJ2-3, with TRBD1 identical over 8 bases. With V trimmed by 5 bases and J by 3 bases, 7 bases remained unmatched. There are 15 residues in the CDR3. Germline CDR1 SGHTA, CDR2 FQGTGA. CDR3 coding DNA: TGTGCCAGCAGCCGTCGACAGGGGTTGACAGATACGCAGTATTTT. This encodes CASSRRQGLTDTQYF.

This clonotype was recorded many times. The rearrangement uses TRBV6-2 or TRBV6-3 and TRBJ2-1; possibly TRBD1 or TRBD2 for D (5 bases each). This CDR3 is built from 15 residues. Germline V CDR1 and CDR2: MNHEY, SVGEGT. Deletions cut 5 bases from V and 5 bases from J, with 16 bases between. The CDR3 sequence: CASSPTRDENNEQFF. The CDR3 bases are TGTGCCAGCAGTCCAACCCGGGACGAAAACAATGAGCAGTTCTTC.

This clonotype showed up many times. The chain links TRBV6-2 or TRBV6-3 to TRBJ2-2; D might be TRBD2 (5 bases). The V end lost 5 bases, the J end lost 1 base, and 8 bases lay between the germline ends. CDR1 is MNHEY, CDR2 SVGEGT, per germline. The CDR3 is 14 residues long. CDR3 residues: CASSLAGNTGELFF. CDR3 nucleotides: TGTGCCAGCAGTCTCGCGGGGAACACCGGGGAGCTGTTTTTT.

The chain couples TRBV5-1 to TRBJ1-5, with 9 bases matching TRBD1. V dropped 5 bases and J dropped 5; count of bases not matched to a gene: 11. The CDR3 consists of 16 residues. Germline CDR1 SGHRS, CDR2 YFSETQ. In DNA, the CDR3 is TGCGCCAGCAGATTAGTTGACAGGGGGTCAGATCAGCCCCAGCATTTT. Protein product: CASRLVDRGSDQPQHF.